This T cell receptor (beta chain) stems from a study of cytomegalovirus exposure and HLA in healthy donors. As for the study in general: Membership in the Caucasian-associated ancestry cluster was found for around four fifths of nearly 400 genotyped donors. Study-level results: Later analysis associated a missense DCLRE1C variant with TCR beta V- and J-gene trimming. Sequence variants that were highly shared formed a cluster that was likely a sequencing artifact.

Vbeta (60) and Jbeta (13) primers were used in the PCR. Data came from immunoSEQ multiplex PCR; TCRdb stores just in-frame clones and leaves some out. This table has about 130,000 clones, 75% to 85% appearing once. This clone was seen a handful of times. Its antigen is currently unknown. The sequence was obtained from a man between 45 and 60 years old in good health and CMV-seronegative. Sample: PBMCs.

Here the CDR3 reads CASSEGQENTEAFF. For the CDR3, the DNA is TGTGCCAGCAGTGAGGGTCAGGAGAACACTGAAGCTTTCTTT. The rearrangement links TRBV6-5 to TRBJ1-1, with D unclear. Germline V CDR1 and CDR2: MNHEY, SVGAGI. V lost 5 bases to trimming and J lost 1 base, with 11 bases between them. This CDR3 is 14 amino acids long.